Listed below are T cell receptor beta chains from one sample, sequenced in a study of blood T cell repertoires in COVID-19. Libraries were prepared by immunoSEQ multiplex PCR; TCRdb keeps only in-frame clonotypes and omits some of them. The sample has 330,000 or so clones; over 80% are singletons. The sequenced material came from peripheral blood. The receptors derive from a young man with COVID-19, enrolled during active disease. Both conserved end residues are part of each CDR3. A D gene is named only where the DNA matches it firmly. Where a row states a size, it is once, few, many or the class of an expanded clone; other rows omit it.

size | length | J | D | V | CDR3 | DNA
- | 19 | TRBJ2-1 | TRBD1 | TRBV5-1 | CASSLSLRGRTGFRNEQFF | TGCGCCAGCAGCCTCTCCCTTAGGGGCCGGACAGGGTTCCGAAATGAGCAGTTCTTC
once | 17 | TRBJ2-2 | TRBD2 | TRBV4-1 | CASSQGPQRGNTGELFF | TGCGCCAGCAGCCAAGGCCCCCAGCGGGGTAACACCGGGGAGCTGTTTTTT
- | 13 | TRBJ1-3 | - | TRBV5-4 | CASSLARGNTIYF | TGTGCCAGCAGCTTGGCTCGGGGAAACACCATATATTTT
- | 14 | TRBJ2-5 | - | TRBV28 | CASSRGSRPETQYF | TGTGCCAGCAGTCGGGGGAGCCGGCCGGAGACCCAGTACTTC
- | 15 | TRBJ1-1 | - | TRBV2 | CASSEVGRGSTEAFF | TGTGCCAGCAGTGAAGTGGGTCGGGGGAGCACTGAAGCTTTCTTT
few | 15 | TRBJ2-7 | TRBD2 | TRBV5-1 | CASSETSGRAGEQYF | TGCGCCAGCAGCGAAACTAGCGGGAGGGCGGGGGAGCAGTACTTC
- | 16 | TRBJ2-3 | - | TRBV5-1 | CASSLLRRGTGDTQYF | TGCGCCAGCAGCTTGCTTAGGAGGGGTACGGGAGATACGCAGTATTTT
- | 14 | TRBJ2-1 | - | TRBV29-1 | CSVVPTGTYNEQFF | TGCAGCGTTGTCCCGACCGGGACCTACAATGAGCAGTTCTTC
few | 14 | TRBJ1-2 | TRBD1 | TRBV5-5 | CASSPWTGGKGYTF | TGTGCCAGCAGCCCGTGGACAGGGGGCAAAGGCTACACCTTC
- | 13 | TRBJ2-2 | - | TRBV7-2 | CATKTANAGELFF | TGTGCCACCAAAACTGCGAACGCCGGGGAGCTGTTTTTT
- | 11 | TRBJ1-2 | - | TRBV27 | CASSPGYGYTF | TGTGCCAGCAGTCCGGGCTATGGCTACACCTTC
few | 16 | TRBJ2-4 | TRBD1 | TRBV28 | CASSQYGQALGNIQYF | TGTGCCAGCAGTCAATATGGACAGGCTCTAGGAAACATTCAGTACTTC
- | 15 | TRBJ1-2 | - | TRBV6-5 | CASSWGPKSHYGYTF | TGTGCCAGCAGTTGGGGCCCGAAGAGTCACTATGGCTACACCTTC
- | 17 | TRBJ2-2 | - | TRBV4-2 | CASSFQRGGEGTGELFF | TGTGCCAGCAGCTTTCAAAGGGGGGGTGAGGGCACCGGGGAGCTGTTTTTT
- | 13 | TRBJ1-1 | - | TRBV15 | CATRRSTGSEAFF | TGTGCCACCAGACGCTCTACAGGGTCTGAAGCTTTCTTT
- | 13 | TRBJ2-7 | TRBD1 | TRBV6-5 | CASRGTGGLEQYF | TGTGCCAGCAGGGGAACAGGGGGCCTCGAGCAGTACTTC
- | 14 | TRBJ2-5 | TRBD1 | TRBV7-9 | CASSSGQGQETQYF | TGTGCCAGCAGCTCTGGACAGGGGCAAGAGACCCAGTACTTC
- | 16 | TRBJ1-2 | - | TRBV15 | CATSSSGTRATYGYTF | TGTGCCACCAGCAGCTCCGGGACACGGGCCACCTATGGCTACACCTTC
- | 13 | TRBJ1-5 | - | TRBV28 | CASIWGSNQPQHF | TGTGCCAGCATCTGGGGCAGCAATCAGCCCCAGCATTTT
- | 14 | TRBJ1-2 | TRBD1 | TRBV5-6 | CASSQRRQGLGYTF | TGTGCCAGCAGCCAACGTAGACAGGGGTTGGGCTACACCTTC
- | 15 | TRBJ2-6 | TRBD1 | TRBV7-2 | CASSPTGDGANVLTF | TGTGCCAGCAGCCCGACAGGGGACGGGGCCAACGTCCTGACTTTC
- | 13 | TRBJ2-7 | - | TRBV19 | CASSIFGHYEQYF | TGTGCCAGTAGTATTTTCGGACACTACGAGCAGTACTTC
- | 14 | TRBJ1-1 | TRBD1 | TRBV18 | CASSGQVVDTEAFF | TGTGCCAGCTCAGGACAGGTTGTTGACACTGAAGCTTTCTTT
- | 16 | TRBJ2-2 | TRBD2 | TRBV11-2 | CASSHTVAGNTGELFF | TGTGCCAGCAGTCACACGGTAGCGGGGAACACCGGGGAGCTGTTTTTT
few | 13 | TRBJ1-1 | - | TRBV12-5 | CASGSYMNTEAFF | TGTGCTAGTGGTTCATACATGAACACTGAAGCTTTCTTT
few | 18 | TRBJ1-2 | - | TRBV18 | CASSPKAGGLLNSDGYTF | TGTGCCAGCTCACCAAAGGCGGGGGGCCTTCTTAATTCTGATGGCTACACCTTC
once | 14 | TRBJ2-5 | - | TRBV7-3 | CASSLTGSGETQYF | TGTGCCAGCAGCTTAACCGGGTCCGGGGAGACCCAGTACTTC
- | 17 | TRBJ2-1 | TRBD2 | TRBV5-6 | CASSRGLAGDSYNEQFF | TGTGCCAGCAGCCGAGGACTAGCGGGGGACTCCTACAATGAGCAGTTCTTC
once | 18 | TRBJ2-1 | - | TRBV6-6 | CASSPRRFSLAEYNEQFF | TGTGCCAGCAGTCCTAGGCGATTTTCCTTAGCGGAATACAATGAGCAGTTCTTC
- | 15 | TRBJ2-7 | - | TRBV18 | CASSPPSGLSYEQYF | TGTGCCAGCTCACCACCGTCAGGCCTCTCCTACGAGCAGTACTTC
- | 13 | TRBJ1-2 | - | TRBV3-1/TRBV3-2 | CASSQENRYGYTF | TGTGCCAGCAGCCAAGAGAACAGGTATGGCTACACCTTC
- | 16 | TRBJ2-7 | TRBD1 | TRBV5-4 | CASSQEGTGENYEQYF | TGTGCCAGCAGCCAGGAAGGGACAGGGGAAAACTACGAGCAGTACTTC
- | 14 | TRBJ2-1 | - | TRBV7-2 | CASSPRLESDEQFF | TGTGCCAGCAGCCCTCGACTAGAGTCCGATGAGCAGTTCTTC
- | 17 | TRBJ1-3 | TRBD1 | TRBV4-1 | CASSETPGQSSGNTIYF | TGCGCCAGCAGCGAAACCCCGGGACAGAGCTCTGGAAACACCATATATTTT
- | 18 | TRBJ2-1 | TRBD2 | TRBV4-3 | CASSQVWTSGRLVNEQFF | TGCGCCAGCAGCCAAGTTTGGACTAGCGGGAGATTGGTCAATGAGCAGTTCTTC
once | 13 | TRBJ1-1 | - | TRBV19 | CASKLTGWTEAFF | TGTGCCAGTAAATTAACAGGGTGGACTGAAGCTTTCTTT